This is a list of T cell receptor beta chains from one sample in a study of blood T cell repertoires in COVID-19. The table came from immunoSEQ multiplex PCR; TCRdb's copy has only in-frame clones and leaves some out. The sample lists 5,000 to 6,000 clones; about nine tenths were seen once. The sample taken for sequencing was peripheral blood. These receptors were obtained from a man in his fifties or sixties with acute or convalescent COVID-19. The CDR3 runs from the conserved cysteine through the conserved F or W. Each record gives: D gene, J gene, V gene, clone size, CDR3 protein, CDR3 DNA. The D gene is left open where the match is weak. Size values are once, few and many counts, or a class for expanded clones, and some rows have none.

d_call: NA; j_call: TRBJ2-5; v_call: TRBV7-2; clone_size: NA; cdr3_aa: CASSLARVGTQYF; cdr3_nt: TGTGCCAGCAGCTTAGCGCGGGTGGGGACCCAGTACTTC
d_call: TRBD1; j_call: TRBJ2-1; v_call: TRBV4-1; clone_size: NA; cdr3_aa: CASSQDRSWSEQFF; cdr3_nt: TGCGCCAGCAGCCAGGACAGGTCTTGGAGTGAGCAGTTCTTC
d_call: NA; j_call: TRBJ1-5; v_call: TRBV12-3/TRBV12-4; clone_size: NA; cdr3_aa: CASSPLPNQPQHF; cdr3_nt: TGTGCCAGCAGCCCTCTTCCCAATCAGCCCCAGCATTTT
d_call: NA; j_call: TRBJ2-5; v_call: TRBV11-3; clone_size: NA; cdr3_aa: CASSLGDTRTQYF; cdr3_nt: TGTGCCAGCAGCTTGGGGGACACCCGGACCCAGTACTTC
d_call: TRBD1; j_call: TRBJ1-2; v_call: TRBV2; clone_size: NA; cdr3_aa: CASRGQGYGYTF; cdr3_nt: TGTGCCAGCAGGGGACAGGGGTACGGCTACACCTTC
d_call: NA; j_call: TRBJ1-2; v_call: TRBV9; clone_size: NA; cdr3_aa: CASSVDRSYGYTF; cdr3_nt: TGTGCCAGCAGCGTAGATCGGAGCTATGGCTACACCTTC
d_call: TRBD1; j_call: TRBJ1-2; v_call: TRBV6-2/TRBV6-3; clone_size: NA; cdr3_aa: CASSDRQGAPYYGYTF; cdr3_nt: TGTGCCAGCAGTGATCGACAGGGGGCCCCATACTATGGCTACACCTTC
d_call: TRBD2; j_call: TRBJ2-7; v_call: TRBV5-1; clone_size: NA; cdr3_aa: CASRRGTSSYEQYF; cdr3_nt: TGCGCCAGCAGGAGAGGGACTAGCTCCTACGAGCAGTACTTC
d_call: NA; j_call: TRBJ1-2; v_call: TRBV6-4; clone_size: NA; cdr3_aa: CASSDGGGYGYTF; cdr3_nt: TGTGCCAGCAGTGATGGGGGCGGCTATGGCTACACCTTC
d_call: TRBD2; j_call: TRBJ2-7; v_call: TRBV6-5; clone_size: NA; cdr3_aa: CASSYGLAGVNEQYF; cdr3_nt: TGTGCCAGCAGTTACGGACTAGCGGGAGTCAACGAGCAGTACTTC
d_call: TRBD2; j_call: TRBJ2-1; v_call: TRBV11-1; clone_size: NA; cdr3_aa: CASSLSPSGRVNEQFF; cdr3_nt: TGTGCCAGCAGCTTATCTCCTAGCGGGAGGGTTAATGAGCAGTTCTTC
d_call: TRBD1; j_call: TRBJ2-5; v_call: TRBV7-2; clone_size: NA; cdr3_aa: CASSLQRLRDREKETQYF; cdr3_nt: TGTGCCAGCAGCTTACAACGCCTCCGAGACAGGGAAAAAGAGACCCAGTACTTC
d_call: NA; j_call: TRBJ2-2; v_call: TRBV5-1; clone_size: NA; cdr3_aa: CASSLDFYTGELFF; cdr3_nt: TGCGCCAGCAGCTTGGACTTCTACACCGGGGAGCTGTTTTTT
d_call: NA; j_call: TRBJ2-2; v_call: TRBV25-1; clone_size: NA; cdr3_aa: CASSDPGGRVAGELFF; cdr3_nt: TGTGCCAGCAGTGATCCCGGGGGGCGAGTCGCCGGGGAGCTGTTTTTT
d_call: NA; j_call: TRBJ1-5; v_call: TRBV10-2; clone_size: NA; cdr3_aa: CASSYGQLSNQPQHF; cdr3_nt: TGCGCCAGCAGTTACGGACAGCTTAGCAATCAGCCCCAGCATTTT
d_call: NA; j_call: TRBJ1-2; v_call: TRBV18; clone_size: few; cdr3_aa: CASSPNGSGGGYTF; cdr3_nt: TGTGCCAGCTCACCCAATGGGTCCGGGGGTGGCTACACCTTC
d_call: NA; j_call: TRBJ2-7; v_call: TRBV11-1; clone_size: NA; cdr3_aa: CASSLAEYGEQYF; cdr3_nt: TGTGCCAGCAGCTTAGCCGAGTATGGCGAGCAGTACTTC
d_call: NA; j_call: TRBJ1-2; v_call: TRBV13; clone_size: NA; cdr3_aa: CASSEGDTGYGYTF; cdr3_nt: TGTGCCAGCAGCGAGGGGGACACGGGCTATGGCTACACCTTC
d_call: NA; j_call: TRBJ2-1; v_call: TRBV6-6; clone_size: NA; cdr3_aa: CASGGIRHNEQFF; cdr3_nt: TGTGCCAGCGGGGGGATTCGCCACAATGAGCAGTTCTTC
d_call: NA; j_call: TRBJ2-6; v_call: TRBV12-5; clone_size: once; cdr3_aa: CASGEAGANVLTF; cdr3_nt: TGTGCTAGTGGAGAGGCTGGGGCCAACGTCCTGACTTTC
d_call: TRBD1; j_call: TRBJ1-2; v_call: TRBV5-4; clone_size: NA; cdr3_aa: CASSSDRGYGYTF; cdr3_nt: TGTGCCAGCAGCTCTGACAGGGGCTATGGCTACACCTTC
d_call: NA; j_call: TRBJ1-4; v_call: TRBV29-1; clone_size: NA; cdr3_aa: CSVSPNNEKLFF; cdr3_nt: TGCAGCGTCAGTCCGAATAATGAAAAACTGTTTTTT
d_call: TRBD2; j_call: TRBJ2-1; v_call: TRBV24-1; clone_size: once; cdr3_aa: CATSDPTLAGAGDEQFF; cdr3_nt: TGTGCCACCAGTGACCCTACACTAGCGGGGGCCGGGGATGAGCAGTTCTTC
d_call: TRBD1; j_call: TRBJ1-1; v_call: TRBV4-2; clone_size: NA; cdr3_aa: CASSQAWTDRAFRMNTEAFF; cdr3_nt: TGTGCCAGCAGCCAAGCTTGGACCGACAGGGCTTTTCGGATGAACACTGAAGCTTTCTTT
d_call: TRBD2; j_call: TRBJ2-7; v_call: TRBV10-3; clone_size: NA; cdr3_aa: CATTSGSSAEQYF; cdr3_nt: TGTGCCACGACTAGCGGGAGTTCAGCCGAGCAGTACTTC
d_call: NA; j_call: TRBJ2-5; v_call: TRBV11-1; clone_size: few; cdr3_aa: CASSFEGTQYF; cdr3_nt: TGTGCCAGCAGCTTTGAGGGGACCCAGTACTTC
d_call: TRBD1; j_call: TRBJ1-5; v_call: TRBV4-1; clone_size: NA; cdr3_aa: CASSQDLTGKNQPQHF; cdr3_nt: TGCGCCAGCAGCCAAGATCTGACAGGGAAAAATCAGCCCCAGCATTTT
d_call: NA; j_call: TRBJ2-1; v_call: TRBV7-7; clone_size: NA; cdr3_aa: CASSLAPGVNNEQFF; cdr3_nt: TGTGCCAGCAGCTTAGCCCCGGGGGTTAACAATGAGCAGTTCTTC
d_call: NA; j_call: TRBJ2-4; v_call: TRBV15; clone_size: NA; cdr3_aa: CATSSIEIAKNIQYF; cdr3_nt: TGTGCCACCAGCAGCATAGAGATAGCCAAAAACATTCAGTACTTC
d_call: TRBD1; j_call: TRBJ2-7; v_call: TRBV4-1; clone_size: NA; cdr3_aa: CASSLRDRVHEQYF; cdr3_nt: TGCGCCAGCAGCCTTCGGGACAGGGTCCACGAGCAGTACTTC
d_call: TRBD2; j_call: TRBJ2-2; v_call: TRBV3-1/TRBV3-2; clone_size: NA; cdr3_aa: CASSQARLAGGTGELFF; cdr3_nt: TGTGCCAGCAGCCAAGCCCGACTAGCGGGGGGTACCGGGGAGCTGTTTTTT
d_call: TRBD1; j_call: TRBJ2-1; v_call: TRBV18; clone_size: NA; cdr3_aa: CASSPPTGQRSNEQFF; cdr3_nt: TGTGCCAGCTCACCACCGACGGGACAGCGGTCCAATGAGCAGTTCTTC
d_call: NA; j_call: TRBJ1-1; v_call: TRBV18; clone_size: NA; cdr3_aa: CASSPGSNTEAFF; cdr3_nt: TGTGCCAGCTCACCAGGCTCCAACACTGAAGCTTTCTTT
d_call: NA; j_call: TRBJ2-7; v_call: TRBV3-1/TRBV3-2; clone_size: NA; cdr3_aa: CASSPQGKGEQYF; cdr3_nt: TGTGCCAGCAGCCCCCAGGGGAAGGGCGAGCAGTACTTC
d_call: TRBD1; j_call: TRBJ1-2; v_call: TRBV5-5; clone_size: NA; cdr3_aa: CASSYGQGANYGYTF; cdr3_nt: TGTGCCAGCAGCTACGGACAGGGGGCTAACTATGGCTACACCTTC
d_call: TRBD2; j_call: TRBJ2-1; v_call: TRBV5-6; clone_size: NA; cdr3_aa: CASSLGLFPSGGADEQFF; cdr3_nt: TGTGCCAGCAGCCTGGGACTATTTCCTAGCGGGGGGGCCGATGAGCAGTTCTTC
d_call: TRBD1; j_call: TRBJ2-2; v_call: TRBV27; clone_size: NA; cdr3_aa: CASSPTGGDTGELFF; cdr3_nt: TGTGCCAGCAGTCCGACAGGGGGGGACACCGGGGAGCTGTTTTTT
d_call: TRBD2; j_call: TRBJ2-1; v_call: TRBV15; clone_size: few; cdr3_aa: CATSGTGTSGGRSYNEQFF; cdr3_nt: TGTGCCACCAGCGGAACCGGGACTAGCGGGGGCCGCTCCTACAATGAGCAGTTCTTC
d_call: TRBD2; j_call: TRBJ2-7; v_call: TRBV5-1; clone_size: once; cdr3_aa: CASSLARTSGPYEQYF; cdr3_nt: TGCGCCAGCAGCTTGGCGCGGACTAGCGGTCCCTACGAGCAGTACTTC
d_call: TRBD2; j_call: TRBJ2-1; v_call: TRBV7-2; clone_size: NA; cdr3_aa: CASSWWTSGGGDEQFF; cdr3_nt: TGTGCCAGCAGCTGGTGGACTAGCGGAGGAGGCGATGAGCAGTTCTTC
d_call: NA; j_call: TRBJ2-6; v_call: TRBV28; clone_size: NA; cdr3_aa: CASSFSQQGSGANVLTF; cdr3_nt: TGTGCCAGCAGTTTTTCCCAGCAGGGGTCTGGGGCCAACGTCCTGACTTTC
d_call: TRBD2; j_call: TRBJ2-3; v_call: TRBV5-4; clone_size: NA; cdr3_aa: CASSRGTSGGNTQYF; cdr3_nt: TGTGCCAGCAGCCGCGGGACTAGCGGGGGGAATACGCAGTATTTT
d_call: NA; j_call: TRBJ2-1; v_call: TRBV14; clone_size: once; cdr3_aa: CASSPTGSLNNEQFF; cdr3_nt: TGTGCCAGCAGCCCAACAGGGAGCCTAAACAATGAGCAGTTCTTC
d_call: TRBD2; j_call: TRBJ2-1; v_call: TRBV6-2/TRBV6-3; clone_size: NA; cdr3_aa: CASSYLQRAGLAVNEQFF; cdr3_nt: TGTGCCAGCAGTTACCTCCAACGAGCGGGACTAGCGGTAAATGAGCAGTTCTTC
d_call: NA; j_call: TRBJ1-5; v_call: TRBV2; clone_size: once; cdr3_aa: CASGGGGSNQPQHF; cdr3_nt: TGTGCCAGCGGGGGGGGCGGCAGCAATCAGCCCCAGCATTTT
d_call: NA; j_call: TRBJ2-3; v_call: TRBV2; clone_size: few; cdr3_aa: CASSEPPAGITDTQYF; cdr3_nt: TGTGCCAGCAGTGAACCCCCGGCGGGTATCACAGATACGCAGTATTTT
d_call: NA; j_call: TRBJ1-3; v_call: TRBV15; clone_size: NA; cdr3_aa: CATSRGGGNGGTIYF; cdr3_nt: TGTGCCACCAGCAGAGGTGGGGGGAATGGAGGCACCATATATTTT
d_call: NA; j_call: TRBJ2-7; v_call: TRBV6-5; clone_size: NA; cdr3_aa: CASRPLDTYEQYF; cdr3_nt: TGTGCCAGCAGACCCCTCGACACCTACGAGCAGTACTTC
d_call: TRBD1; j_call: TRBJ2-2; v_call: TRBV7-9; clone_size: NA; cdr3_aa: CASSPGTGTGELFF; cdr3_nt: TGTGCCAGCAGCCCCGGGACAGGCACCGGGGAGCTGTTTTTT
d_call: TRBD1; j_call: TRBJ2-1; v_call: TRBV11-3; clone_size: NA; cdr3_aa: CASSLRGTGGNEQFF; cdr3_nt: TGTGCCAGCAGCTTACGGGGCACAGGGGGCAATGAGCAGTTCTTC
d_call: NA; j_call: TRBJ2-1; v_call: TRBV10-3; clone_size: NA; cdr3_aa: CAISDLRSSYNEQFF; cdr3_nt: TGTGCCATCAGTGATCTACGGAGCTCCTACAATGAGCAGTTCTTC